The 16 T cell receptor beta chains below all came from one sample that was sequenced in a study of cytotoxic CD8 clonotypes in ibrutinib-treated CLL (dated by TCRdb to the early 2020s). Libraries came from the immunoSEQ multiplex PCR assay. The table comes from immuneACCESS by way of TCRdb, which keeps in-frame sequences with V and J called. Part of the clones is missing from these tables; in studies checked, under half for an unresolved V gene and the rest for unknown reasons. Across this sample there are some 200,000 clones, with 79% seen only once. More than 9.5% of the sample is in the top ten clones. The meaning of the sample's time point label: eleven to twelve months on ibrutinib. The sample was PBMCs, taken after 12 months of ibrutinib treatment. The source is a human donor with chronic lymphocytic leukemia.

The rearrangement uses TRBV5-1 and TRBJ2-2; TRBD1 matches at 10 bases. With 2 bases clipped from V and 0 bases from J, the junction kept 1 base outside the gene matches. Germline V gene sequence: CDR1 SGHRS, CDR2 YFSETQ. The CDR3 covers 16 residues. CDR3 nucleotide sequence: TGCGCCAGCAGCTTAGGACAGGGGGCGAACACCGGGGAGCTGTTTTTT. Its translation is CASSLGQGANTGELFF.

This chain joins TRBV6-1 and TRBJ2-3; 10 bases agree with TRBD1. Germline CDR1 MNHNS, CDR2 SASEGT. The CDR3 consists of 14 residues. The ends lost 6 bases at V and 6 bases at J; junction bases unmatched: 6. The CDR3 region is CASRTGGAGDTQYF. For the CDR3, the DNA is TGTGCCAGCAGGACAGGGGGCGCAGGGGATACGCAGTATTTT.

CDR3 DNA sequence: TGCAGCGCCGGAATTACTATAACAGATACGCAGTATTTT. It codes for CSAGITITDTQYF. The chain links TRBV29-1 to TRBJ2-3; no definite D call. Germline CDR1 SQVTM, CDR2 ANQGSEA. This CDR3 is 13 amino acids long. V was pared by 7 bases and J by 3 bases, with 14 bases between.

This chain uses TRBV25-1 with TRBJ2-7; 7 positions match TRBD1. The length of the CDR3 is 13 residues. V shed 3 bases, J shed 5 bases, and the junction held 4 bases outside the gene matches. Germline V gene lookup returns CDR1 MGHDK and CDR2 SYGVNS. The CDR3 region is CASSDRQGDEQYF. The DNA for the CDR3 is TGTGCCAGCAGTGATCGACAGGGAGACGAGCAGTACTTC.

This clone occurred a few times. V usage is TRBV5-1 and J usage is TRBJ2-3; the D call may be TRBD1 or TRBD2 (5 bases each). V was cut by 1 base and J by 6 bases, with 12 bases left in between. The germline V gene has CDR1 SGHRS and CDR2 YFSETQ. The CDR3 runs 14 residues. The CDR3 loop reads CASSLTGAGDTQYF. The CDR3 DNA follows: TGCGCCAGCAGCTTGACCGGGGCCGGGGATACGCAGTATTTT.

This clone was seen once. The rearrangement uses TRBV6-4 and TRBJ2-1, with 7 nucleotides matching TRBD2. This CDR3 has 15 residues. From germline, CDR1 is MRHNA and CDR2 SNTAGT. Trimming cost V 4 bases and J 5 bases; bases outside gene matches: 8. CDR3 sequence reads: CASSVRAGDHNEQFF. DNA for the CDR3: TGTGCCAGCAGTGTCCGCGCGGGAGACCACAATGAGCAGTTCTTC.

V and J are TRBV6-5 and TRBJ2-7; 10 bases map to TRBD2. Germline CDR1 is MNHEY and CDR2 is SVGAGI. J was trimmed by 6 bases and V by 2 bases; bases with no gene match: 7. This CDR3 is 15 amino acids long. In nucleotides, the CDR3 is TGTGCCAGCAGTTACGCTAGCGGGAGTATGGGCGAGCAGTACTTC. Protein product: CASSYASGSMGEQYF.

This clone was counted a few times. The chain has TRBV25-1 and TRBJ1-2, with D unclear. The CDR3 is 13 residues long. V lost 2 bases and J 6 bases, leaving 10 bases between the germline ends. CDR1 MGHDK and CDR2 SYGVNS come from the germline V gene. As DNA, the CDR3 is TGTGCCAGCAGTGAAAGGATCAAGGATGGCTACACCTTC. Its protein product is CASSERIKDGYTF.

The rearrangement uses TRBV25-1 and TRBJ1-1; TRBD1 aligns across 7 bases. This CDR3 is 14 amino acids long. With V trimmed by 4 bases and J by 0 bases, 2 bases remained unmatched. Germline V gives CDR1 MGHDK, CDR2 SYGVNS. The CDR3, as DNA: TGTGCCAGCAGTGGGGGACAGATGAACACTGAAGCTTTCTTT. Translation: CASSGGQMNTEAFF. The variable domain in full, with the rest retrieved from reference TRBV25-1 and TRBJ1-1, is EADIYQTPRYLVIGTGKKITLECSQTMGHDKMYWYQQDPGMELHLIHYSYGVNSTEKGDLSSESTVSRIRTEHFPLTLESARPSHTSQYLCASSGGQMNTEAFFGQGTRLTVV.

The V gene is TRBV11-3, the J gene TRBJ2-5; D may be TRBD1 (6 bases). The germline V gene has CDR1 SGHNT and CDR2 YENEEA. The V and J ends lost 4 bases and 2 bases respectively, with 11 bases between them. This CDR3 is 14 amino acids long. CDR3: CASSSRTEQETQYF. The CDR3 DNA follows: TGTGCCAGCAGCTCCAGGACAGAGCAAGAGACCCAGTACTTC.

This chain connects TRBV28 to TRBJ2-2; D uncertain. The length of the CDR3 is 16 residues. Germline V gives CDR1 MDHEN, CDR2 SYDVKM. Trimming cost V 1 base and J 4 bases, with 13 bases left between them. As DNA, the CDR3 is TGTGCCAGCAGTTTATCCGGTTGGTGGCTCACCGGGGAGCTGTTTTTT. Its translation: CASSLSGWWLTGELFF. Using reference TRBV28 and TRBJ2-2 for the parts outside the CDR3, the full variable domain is DVKVTQSSRYLVKRTGEKVFLECVQDMDHENMFWYRQDPGLGLRLIYFSYDVKMKEKGDIPEGYSVSREKKERFSLILESASTNQTSMYLCASSLSGWWLTGELFFGEGSRLTVL.

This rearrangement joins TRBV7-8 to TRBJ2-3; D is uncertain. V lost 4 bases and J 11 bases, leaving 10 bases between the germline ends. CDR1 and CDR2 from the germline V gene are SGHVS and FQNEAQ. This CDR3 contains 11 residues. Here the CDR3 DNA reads TGTGCCAGCAGCTCCGGACCGGTGCAGTATTTT. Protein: CASSSGPVQYF.

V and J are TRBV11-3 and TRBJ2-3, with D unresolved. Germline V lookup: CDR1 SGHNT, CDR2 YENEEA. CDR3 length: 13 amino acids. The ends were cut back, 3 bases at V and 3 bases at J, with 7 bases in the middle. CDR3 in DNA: TGTGCCAGCAGCTTTTGGGGAACAGATACGCAGTATTTT. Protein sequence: CASSFWGTDTQYF. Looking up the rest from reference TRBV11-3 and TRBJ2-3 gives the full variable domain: EAGVVQSPRYKIIEKKQPVAFWCNPISGHNTLYWYLQNLGQGPELLIRYENEEAVDDSQLPKDRFSAERLKGVDSTLKIQPAELGDSAVYLCASSFWGTDTQYFGPGTRLTVL.

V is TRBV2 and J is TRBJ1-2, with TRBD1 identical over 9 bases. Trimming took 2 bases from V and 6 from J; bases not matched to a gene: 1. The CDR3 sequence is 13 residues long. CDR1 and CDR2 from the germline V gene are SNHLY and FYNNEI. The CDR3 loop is CASSEWDRDGYTF. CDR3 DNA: TGTGCCAGCAGTGAATGGGACAGGGATGGCTACACCTTC.

The CDR3 loop reads CASSRGTGNNEQFF. The DNA of the CDR3 is TGTGCCAGCAGCCGCGGGACAGGGAACAATGAGCAGTTCTTC. J is TRBJ2-1 and V is TRBV9, with 9 bases identical to TRBD1. The germline CDR1 and CDR2 sequences are SGDLS and YYNGEE. This CDR3 is built from 14 residues. Germline trimming cut 4 bases from V and 5 bases from J; bases unmatched to any gene: 4.

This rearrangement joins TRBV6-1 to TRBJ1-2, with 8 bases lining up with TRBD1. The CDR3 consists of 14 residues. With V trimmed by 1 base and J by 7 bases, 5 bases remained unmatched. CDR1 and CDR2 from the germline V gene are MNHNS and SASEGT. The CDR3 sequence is CASSEGQGWVGYTF. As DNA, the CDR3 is TGTGCCAGCAGTGAAGGACAGGGGTGGGTTGGCTACACCTTC.